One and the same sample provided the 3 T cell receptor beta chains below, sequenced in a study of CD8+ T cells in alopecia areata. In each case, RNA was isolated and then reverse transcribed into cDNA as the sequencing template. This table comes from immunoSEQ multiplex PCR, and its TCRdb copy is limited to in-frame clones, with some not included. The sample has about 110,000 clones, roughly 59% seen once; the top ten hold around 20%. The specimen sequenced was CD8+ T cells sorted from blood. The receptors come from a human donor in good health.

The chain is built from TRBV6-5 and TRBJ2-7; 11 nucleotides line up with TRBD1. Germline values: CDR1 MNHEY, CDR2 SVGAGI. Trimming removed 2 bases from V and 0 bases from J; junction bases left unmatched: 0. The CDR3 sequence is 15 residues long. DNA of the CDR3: TGTGCCAGCAGTTACGGACAGGGGGCCTCCTACGAGCAGTACTTC. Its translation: CASSYGQGASYEQYF.

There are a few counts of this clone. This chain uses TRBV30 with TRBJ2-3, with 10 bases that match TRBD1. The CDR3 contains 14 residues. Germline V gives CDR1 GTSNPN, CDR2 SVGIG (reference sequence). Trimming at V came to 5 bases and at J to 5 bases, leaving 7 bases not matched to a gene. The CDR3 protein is CAWSGTGDIDTQYF. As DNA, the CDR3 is TGTGCCTGGTCCGGGACAGGGGACATAGATACGCAGTATTTT.

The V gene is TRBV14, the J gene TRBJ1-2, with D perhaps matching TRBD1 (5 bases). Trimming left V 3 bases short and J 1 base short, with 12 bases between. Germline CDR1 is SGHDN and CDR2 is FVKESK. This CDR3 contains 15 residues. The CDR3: CASSQQGPYNYGYTF. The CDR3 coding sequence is TGTGCCAGCAGCCAGCAGGGACCGTATAACTATGGCTACACCTTC.